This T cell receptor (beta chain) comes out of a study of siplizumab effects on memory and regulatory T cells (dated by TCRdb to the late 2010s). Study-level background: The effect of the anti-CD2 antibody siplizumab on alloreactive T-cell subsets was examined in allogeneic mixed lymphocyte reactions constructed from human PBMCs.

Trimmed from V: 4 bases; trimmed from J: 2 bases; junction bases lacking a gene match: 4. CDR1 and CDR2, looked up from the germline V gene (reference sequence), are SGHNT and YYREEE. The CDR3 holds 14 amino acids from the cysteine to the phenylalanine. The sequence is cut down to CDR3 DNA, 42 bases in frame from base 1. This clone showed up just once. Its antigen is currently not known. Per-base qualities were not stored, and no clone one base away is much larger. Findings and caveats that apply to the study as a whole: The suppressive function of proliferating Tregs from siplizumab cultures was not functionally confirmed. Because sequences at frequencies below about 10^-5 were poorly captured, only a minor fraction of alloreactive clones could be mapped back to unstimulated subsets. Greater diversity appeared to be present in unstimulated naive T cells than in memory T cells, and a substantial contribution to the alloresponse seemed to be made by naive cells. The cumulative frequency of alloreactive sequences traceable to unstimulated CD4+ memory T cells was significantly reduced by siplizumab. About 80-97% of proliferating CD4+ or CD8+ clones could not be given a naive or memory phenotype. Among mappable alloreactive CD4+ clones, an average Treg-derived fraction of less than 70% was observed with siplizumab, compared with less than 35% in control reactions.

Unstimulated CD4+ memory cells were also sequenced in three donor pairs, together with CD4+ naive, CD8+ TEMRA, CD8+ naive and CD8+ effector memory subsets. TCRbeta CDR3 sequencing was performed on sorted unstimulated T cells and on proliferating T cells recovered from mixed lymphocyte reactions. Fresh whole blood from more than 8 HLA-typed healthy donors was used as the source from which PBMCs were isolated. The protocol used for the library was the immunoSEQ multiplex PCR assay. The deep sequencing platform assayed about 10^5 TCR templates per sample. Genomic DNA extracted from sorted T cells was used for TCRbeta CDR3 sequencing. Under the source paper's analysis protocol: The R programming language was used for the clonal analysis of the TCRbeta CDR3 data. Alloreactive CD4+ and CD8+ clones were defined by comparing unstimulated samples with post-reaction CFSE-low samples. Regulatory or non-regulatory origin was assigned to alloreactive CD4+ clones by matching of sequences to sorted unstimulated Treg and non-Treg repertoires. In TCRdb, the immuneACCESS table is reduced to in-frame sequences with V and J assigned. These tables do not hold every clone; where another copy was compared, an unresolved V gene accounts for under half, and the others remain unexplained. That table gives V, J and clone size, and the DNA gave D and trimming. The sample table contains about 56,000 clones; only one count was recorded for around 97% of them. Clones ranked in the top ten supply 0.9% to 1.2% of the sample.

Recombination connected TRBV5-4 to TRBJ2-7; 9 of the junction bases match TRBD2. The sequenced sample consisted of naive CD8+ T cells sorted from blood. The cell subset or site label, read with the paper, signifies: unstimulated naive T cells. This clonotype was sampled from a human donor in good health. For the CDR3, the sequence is CASSLGLATYEQYF. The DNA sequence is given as TGTGCCAGCAGCCTCGGACTAGCGACCTACGAGCAGTACTTC.